The present entry profiles one T cell receptor (beta chain) with its context. Its target is not known. These data belong to a study of chemoradiotherapy in HPV16-positive cancers. The study, taken as a whole, reports: During treatment, candidate HPV-specific clones and E7-related motifs expanded in tumor.

Some clones are missing from TCRdb's copy, which holds only in-frame ones; the method was immunoSEQ multiplex PCR. The table records roughly 15,000 clones, 75% to 85% of them present only once. The sample here was taken from a patient who underwent chemoradiotherapy. This TCR derives from a human donor with HPV-associated anogenital cancer.

The CDR3 sequence is CASSLRQHNEQFF. The CDR3 nucleotides are TGTGCCAGCAGCTTAAGGCAGCACAATGAGCAGTTCTTC. The chain couples TRBV7-2 to TRBJ2-1; D is ambiguous. The length of the CDR3 is 13 residues. Germline values: CDR1 SGHTA, CDR2 FQGNSA. Trimming shortened V by 2 bases and J by 5 bases, and 7 bases separated the two germline ends.